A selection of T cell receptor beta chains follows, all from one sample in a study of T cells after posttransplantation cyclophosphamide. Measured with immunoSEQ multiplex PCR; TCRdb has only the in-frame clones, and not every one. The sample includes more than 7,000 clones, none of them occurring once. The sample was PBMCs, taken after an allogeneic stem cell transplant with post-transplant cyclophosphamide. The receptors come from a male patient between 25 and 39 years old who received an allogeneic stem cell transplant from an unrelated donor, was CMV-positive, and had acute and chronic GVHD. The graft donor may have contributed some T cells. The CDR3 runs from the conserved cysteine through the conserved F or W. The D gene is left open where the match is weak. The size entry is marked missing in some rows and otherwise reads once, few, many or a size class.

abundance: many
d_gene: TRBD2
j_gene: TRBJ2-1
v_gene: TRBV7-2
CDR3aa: CASSPQPGLAADEQFF
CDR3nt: TGTGCCAGCAGCCCCCAGCCGGGACTAGCGGCGGATGAGCAGTTCTTC

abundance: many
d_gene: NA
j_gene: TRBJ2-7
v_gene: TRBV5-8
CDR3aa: CASSPWTGTYEQYF
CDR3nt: TGTGCCAGCAGCCCCTGGACTGGAACCTACGAGCAGTACTTC

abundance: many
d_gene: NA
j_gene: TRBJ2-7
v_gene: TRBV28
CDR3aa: CASSFAPARRVEQYF
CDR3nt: TGTGCCAGCAGTTTTGCCCCCGCCCGTCGGGTCGAGCAGTACTTC

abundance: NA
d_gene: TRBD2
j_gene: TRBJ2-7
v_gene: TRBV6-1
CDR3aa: CASRLGTSPNEQYF
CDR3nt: TGTGCCAGCAGACTCGGGACTAGCCCCAACGAGCAGTACTTC

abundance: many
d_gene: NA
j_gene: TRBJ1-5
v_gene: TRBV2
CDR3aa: CASSGGTTYSNQPQHF
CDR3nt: TGTGCCAGCAGTGGAGGGACAACCTATAGCAATCAGCCCCAGCATTTT

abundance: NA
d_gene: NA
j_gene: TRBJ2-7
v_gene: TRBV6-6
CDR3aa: CASLATGKGYEQYF
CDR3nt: TGTGCCAGTCTAGCTACAGGGAAAGGCTACGAGCAGTACTTC

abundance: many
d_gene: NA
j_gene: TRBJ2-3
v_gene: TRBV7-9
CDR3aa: CASSLRRGGGDTQYF
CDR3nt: TGTGCCAGCAGCTTACGGAGGGGGGGAGGAGATACGCAGTATTTT

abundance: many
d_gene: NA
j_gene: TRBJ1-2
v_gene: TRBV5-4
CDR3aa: CASSLEQGGYGYTF
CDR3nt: TGTGCCAGCAGCTTGGAACAGGGAGGTTACGGCTACACCTTC

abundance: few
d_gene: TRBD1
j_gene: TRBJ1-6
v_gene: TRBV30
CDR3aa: CACRQGTNSPLHF
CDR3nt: TGTGCCTGCAGACAGGGGACCAATTCACCCCTCCACTTT

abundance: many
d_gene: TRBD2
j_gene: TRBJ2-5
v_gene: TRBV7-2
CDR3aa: CASSFSGGSEETQYF
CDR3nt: TGTGCCAGCAGCTTTAGCGGGGGAAGTGAAGAGACCCAGTACTTC

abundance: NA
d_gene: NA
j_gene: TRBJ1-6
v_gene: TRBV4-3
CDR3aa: CASSQGRVGSPLHF
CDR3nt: TGCGCCAGCAGCCAAGGCAGGGTGGGCTCACCCCTCCACTTT

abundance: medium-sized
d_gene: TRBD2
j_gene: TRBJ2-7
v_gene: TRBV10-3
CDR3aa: CAIRLAGAAAYEQYF
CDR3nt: TGTGCCATCAGATTAGCGGGGGCGGCGGCCTACGAGCAGTACTTC

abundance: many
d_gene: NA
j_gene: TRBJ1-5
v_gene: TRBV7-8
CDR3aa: CASSLADSLYQPQHF
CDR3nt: TGTGCCAGCAGCTTAGCAGACAGTCTATATCAGCCCCAGCATTTT

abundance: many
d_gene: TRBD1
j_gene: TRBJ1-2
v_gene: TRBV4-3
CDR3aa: CASSQDLGDGTGSHGYTF
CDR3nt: TGCGCCAGCAGCCAAGATCTGGGGGACGGGACAGGGTCCCATGGCTACACCTTC

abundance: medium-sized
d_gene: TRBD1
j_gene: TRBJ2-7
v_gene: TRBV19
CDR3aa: CASSILQGYEQYF
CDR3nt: TGTGCCAGTAGTATCTTACAGGGGTACGAGCAGTACTTC

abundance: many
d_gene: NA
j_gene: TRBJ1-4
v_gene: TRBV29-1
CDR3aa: CSVAGSDEKLFF
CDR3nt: TGCAGCGTTGCAGGGTCAGATGAAAAACTGTTTTTT

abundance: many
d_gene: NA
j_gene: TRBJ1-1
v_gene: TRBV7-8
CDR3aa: CASSSQARNTEAFF
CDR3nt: TGTGCCAGCAGCTCTCAGGCGCGGAACACTGAAGCTTTCTTT

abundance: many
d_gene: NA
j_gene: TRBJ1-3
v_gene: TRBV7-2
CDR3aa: CASSYGGTSGNTIYF
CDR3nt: TGTGCCAGCAGCTACGGGGGGACCTCTGGAAACACCATATATTTT

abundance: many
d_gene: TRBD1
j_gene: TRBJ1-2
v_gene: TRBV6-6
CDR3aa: CASSGDRADNYGYTF
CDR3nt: TGTGCCAGCAGTGGCGACAGGGCGGACAACTATGGCTACACCTTC

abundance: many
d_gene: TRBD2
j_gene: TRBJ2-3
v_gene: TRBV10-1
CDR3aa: CASSEFPPSLAGADTKLTDTQYF
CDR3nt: TGCGCCAGCAGTGAGTTCCCCCCTTCGCTAGCGGGGGCAGACACCAAACTTACAGATACGCAGTATTTT

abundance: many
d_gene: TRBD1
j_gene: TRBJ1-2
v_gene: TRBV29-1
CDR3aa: CSAKLSGTGGIGYTF
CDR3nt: TGCAGCGCCAAACTATCCGGGACAGGGGGAATCGGCTACACCTTC

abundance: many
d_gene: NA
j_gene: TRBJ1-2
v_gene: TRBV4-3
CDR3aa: CASSQDVPGSRWNNYGYTF
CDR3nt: TGCGCCAGCAGCCAAGATGTCCCCGGGTCGCGGTGGAATAACTATGGCTACACCTTC

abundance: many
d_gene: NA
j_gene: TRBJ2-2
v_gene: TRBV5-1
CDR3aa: CASSWSPGPRDTGELFF
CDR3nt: TGCGCCAGCAGCTGGTCCCCGGGCCCGCGGGACACCGGGGAGCTGTTTTTT

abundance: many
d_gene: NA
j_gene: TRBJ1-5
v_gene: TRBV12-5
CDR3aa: CASGLWSGSSGVKQPQHF
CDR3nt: TGTGCTAGTGGTTTGTGGAGTGGGTCTTCAGGGGTTAAGCAGCCCCAGCATTTT

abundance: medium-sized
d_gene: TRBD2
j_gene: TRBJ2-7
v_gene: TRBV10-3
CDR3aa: CAISESLAGETSYEQYF
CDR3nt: TGTGCCATCAGTGAGTCACTAGCGGGGGAAACCTCCTACGAGCAGTACTTC

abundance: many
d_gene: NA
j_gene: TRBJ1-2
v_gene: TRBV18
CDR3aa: CASSQSATAGYTF
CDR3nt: TGTGCCAGCTCACAATCGGCTACAGCCGGCTACACCTTC

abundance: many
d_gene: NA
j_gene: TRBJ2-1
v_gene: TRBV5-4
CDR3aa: CASSSRTARRLHEQFF
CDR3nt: TGTGCCAGCAGCTCGCGGACAGCCCGGCGTCTCCATGAGCAGTTCTTC

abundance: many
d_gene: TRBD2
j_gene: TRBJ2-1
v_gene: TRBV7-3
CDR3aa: CASSLAGDPAYNEQFF
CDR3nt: TGTGCCAGCAGCTTAGCGGGGGATCCCGCGTACAATGAGCAGTTCTTC

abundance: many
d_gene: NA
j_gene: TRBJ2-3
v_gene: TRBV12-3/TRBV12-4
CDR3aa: CASRPGTSTDTQYF
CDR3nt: TGTGCCAGCAGACCCGGGACATCAACAGATACGCAGTATTTT

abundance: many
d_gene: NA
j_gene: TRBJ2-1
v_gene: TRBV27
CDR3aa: CASSLGRGGPNEQFF
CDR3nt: TGTGCCAGCAGTTTAGGGCGGGGCGGCCCCAATGAGCAGTTCTTC

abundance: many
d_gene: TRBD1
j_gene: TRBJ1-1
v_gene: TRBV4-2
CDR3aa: CASSQEQDRGQEGLNTEAFF
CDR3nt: TGTGCCAGCAGCCAAGAACAGGACAGGGGGCAAGAAGGATTGAACACTGAAGCTTTCTTT

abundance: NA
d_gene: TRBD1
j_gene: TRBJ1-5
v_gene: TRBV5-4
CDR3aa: CASSSQGGNQPQHF
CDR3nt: TGTGCCAGCAGCTCGCAGGGGGGCAATCAGCCCCAGCATTTT

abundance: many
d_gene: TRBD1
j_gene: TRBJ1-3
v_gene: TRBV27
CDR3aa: CASSLGFVEGATGNTIYF
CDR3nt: TGTGCCAGCAGTTTAGGGTTCGTTGAGGGGGCAACTGGAAACACCATATATTTT

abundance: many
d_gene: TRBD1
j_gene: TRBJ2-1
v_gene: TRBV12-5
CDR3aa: CASGFGQAYNEQFF
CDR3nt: TGTGCTAGTGGTTTTGGACAGGCGTACAATGAGCAGTTCTTC

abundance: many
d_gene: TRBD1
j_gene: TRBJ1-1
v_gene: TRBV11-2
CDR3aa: CASSSQGNMNTEAFF
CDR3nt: TGTGCCAGCAGCTCACAGGGGAACATGAACACTGAAGCTTTCTTT

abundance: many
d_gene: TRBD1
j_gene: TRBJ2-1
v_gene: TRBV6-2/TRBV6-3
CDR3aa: CASSFSPGQGGDEQFF
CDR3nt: TGTGCCAGCAGTTTTTCTCCGGGACAGGGGGGCGATGAGCAGTTCTTC

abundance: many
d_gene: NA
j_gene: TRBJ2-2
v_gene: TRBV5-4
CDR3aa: CAIAEGGELFF
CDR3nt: TGTGCCATCGCCGAGGGCGGGGAGCTGTTTTTT

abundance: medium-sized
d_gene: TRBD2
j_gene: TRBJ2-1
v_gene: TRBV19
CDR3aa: CASTTSGSYNEQFF
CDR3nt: TGTGCCAGTACTACTAGCGGGAGTTACAATGAGCAGTTCTTC

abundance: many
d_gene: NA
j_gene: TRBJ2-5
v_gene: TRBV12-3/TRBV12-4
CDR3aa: CASSFQTSGVSAQYF
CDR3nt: TGTGCCAGCAGTTTTCAGACTAGTGGGGTATCGGCCCAGTACTTC

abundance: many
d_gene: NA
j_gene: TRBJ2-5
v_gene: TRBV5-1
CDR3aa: CASSLSGRGPQETQYF
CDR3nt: TGCGCCAGCAGCTTGTCCGGCAGGGGACCTCAAGAGACCCAGTACTTC

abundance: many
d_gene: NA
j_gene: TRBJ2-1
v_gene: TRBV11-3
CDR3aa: CASSLDERNEQFF
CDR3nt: TGTGCCAGCAGCTTAGACGAAAGGAATGAGCAGTTCTTC

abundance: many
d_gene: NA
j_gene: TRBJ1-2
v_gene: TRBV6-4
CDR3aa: CASSDTPQGPGYTF
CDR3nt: TGTGCCAGCAGTGACACGCCACAGGGACCTGGCTACACCTTC

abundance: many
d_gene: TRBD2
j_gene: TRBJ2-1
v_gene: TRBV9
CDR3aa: CASSASLAGAGPEQFF
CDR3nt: TGTGCCAGCAGCGCGAGTCTAGCGGGGGCCGGTCCTGAGCAGTTCTTC

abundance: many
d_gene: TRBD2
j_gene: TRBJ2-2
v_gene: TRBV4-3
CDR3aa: CASSQDSGGANTGELFF
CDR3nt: TGCGCCAGCAGCCAAGATTCGGGGGGGGCGAACACCGGGGAGCTGTTTTTT

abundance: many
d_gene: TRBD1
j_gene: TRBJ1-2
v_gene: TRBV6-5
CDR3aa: CASSITPGQGRGYTF
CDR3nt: TGTGCCAGCAGCATCACCCCGGGACAGGGACGCGGCTACACCTTC

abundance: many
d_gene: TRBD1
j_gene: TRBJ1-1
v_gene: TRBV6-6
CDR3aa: CASSYSTGITEAFF
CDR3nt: TGTGCCAGCAGTTACTCGACAGGGATCACTGAAGCTTTCTTT

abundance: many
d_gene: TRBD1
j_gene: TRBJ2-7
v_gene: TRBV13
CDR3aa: CASKGQGSREQYF
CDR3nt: TGTGCCAGCAAAGGACAGGGGTCCCGCGAGCAGTACTTC

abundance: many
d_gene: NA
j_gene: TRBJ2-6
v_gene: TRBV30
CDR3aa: CAWSVGGANVLTF
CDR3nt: TGTGCCTGGAGTGTGGGCGGGGCCAACGTCCTGACTTTC

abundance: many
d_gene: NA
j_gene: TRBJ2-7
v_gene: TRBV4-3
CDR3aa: CASSESAGLSSYEQYF
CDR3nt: TGCGCCAGCAGCGAAAGCGCGGGACTCAGCTCCTACGAGCAGTACTTC

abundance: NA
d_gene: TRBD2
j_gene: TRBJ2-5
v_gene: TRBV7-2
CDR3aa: CASSLGTSGPYETQYF
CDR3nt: TGTGCCAGCAGCTTGGGTACTAGCGGACCCTACGAGACCCAGTACTTC

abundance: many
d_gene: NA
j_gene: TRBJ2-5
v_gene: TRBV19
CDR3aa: CASSRMREETQYF
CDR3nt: TGTGCCAGTAGCAGGATGAGGGAAGAGACCCAGTACTTC

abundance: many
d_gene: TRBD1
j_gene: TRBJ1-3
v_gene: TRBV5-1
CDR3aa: CASTTGAGNTIYF
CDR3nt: TGCGCCAGCACGACAGGGGCTGGAAACACCATATATTTT